Given below is one T cell receptor beta chain in context. Its specificity is unknown. The sample is drawn from a study of ipilimumab plus nivolumab after autologous stem cell transplantation. Study-level information: A median of 8 nivolumab and a few ipilimumab doses were given.

Checkpoint therapy with ipilimumab 1 mg/kg began 14 to 28 days after transplant. Overall study findings and caveats: The authors say TCR, Treg and microbiome findings warrant further study.

Measured with immunoSEQ multiplex PCR; TCRdb has only the in-frame clones, and not every one. The sample has around 45,000 clones, about 88% seen once. The source material was PBMCs, sampled in a trial of ipilimumab plus nivolumab as post-transplant consolidation. The origin of this receptor is a male donor with multiple myeloma.

This CDR3 is CSVEDLASAGSEAFF. The CDR3 DNA is TGCAGCGTTGAAGACTTGGCCTCGGCAGGTTCTGAAGCTTTCTTT. V and J are TRBV29-1 and TRBJ1-1; D ambiguous. CDR1 is SQVTM, CDR2 ANQGSEA, per germline. This CDR3 has 15 residues. With 0 bases removed from V and 6 bases from J, the gap between germline ends came to 17 bases.